These T cell receptor beta chains were read from a single sample in a study of PD-L1 blockade in urothelial cancer. Libraries were prepared by immunoSEQ multiplex PCR; TCRdb keeps only in-frame clonotypes and omits some of them. The sample consists of roughly 100,000 clones, 75% to 90% of them appearing once. The material was PBMCs, obtained around atezolizumab (anti-PD-L1) treatment. Receptors were obtained from a man between 70 and 80 years old with urothelial cancer. The CDR3 runs from the conserved cysteine through the conserved F or W. Each record gives: clone size, D gene, V gene, J gene, CDR3 DNA, CDR3 protein. The D gene is left open where the match is weak. Size is omitted from some rows. Given values are once, few, many or a class for expanded clones.

-	TRBD1	TRBV19	TRBJ1-2	TGTGCCAGTAGTATCGGACAGGCCGGTGGTGGCTACACCTTC	CASSIGQAGGGYTF
-	TRBD2	TRBV30	TRBJ2-3	TGTGCCTGGAGTGGTCTAGCGGGCGAGAATACGCAGTATTTT	CAWSGLAGENTQYF
-	-	TRBV6-5	TRBJ2-5	TGTGCCAGCAGTTACTCGAATCTGGGCGGGGAGACCCAGTACTTC	CASSYSNLGGETQYF
-	-	TRBV29-1	TRBJ2-2	TGCAGCGTTGAAGATAGGAGAAACACCGGGGAGCTGTTTTTT	CSVEDRRNTGELFF
-	TRBD1	TRBV27	TRBJ1-1	TGTGCCAGCAGTCCTGGGGACAGGGTGAACACTGAAGCTTTCTTT	CASSPGDRVNTEAFF
-	-	TRBV19	TRBJ1-1	TGTGCCAGTAGGAGGGGGACTGAAGCTTTCTTT	CASRRGTEAFF
-	-	TRBV7-9	TRBJ2-1	TGTGCCAGCAGCTTAGAGCGTTACTACAATGAGCAGTTCTTC	CASSLERYYNEQFF
-	TRBD2	TRBV9	TRBJ2-3	TGTGCCAGCAGCGTAGGGCTAGCGGGAGGTGTAGATACGCAGTATTTT	CASSVGLAGGVDTQYF
-	-	TRBV27	TRBJ1-2	TGTGCCAGCAGTTTACCCCCCCAGGGCGAGGATGGCTACACCTTC	CASSLPPQGEDGYTF
-	-	TRBV19	TRBJ1-1	TGTGCCAGTAGTATGGGCCAGTTGAACACTGAAGCTTTCTTT	CASSMGQLNTEAFF
-	TRBD2	TRBV11-2	TRBJ2-1	TGTGCCAGCAGCCAGGGACTAGCTGTTAATGAGCAGTTCTTC	CASSQGLAVNEQFF
-	-	TRBV7-7	TRBJ2-1	TGTGCCAGCAGATTAACCGACAGGAGCTCCTACAATGAGCAGTTCTTC	CASRLTDRSSYNEQFF
-	TRBD2	TRBV7-6	TRBJ2-2	TGTGCCAGCAGCTTGCCGGGACTAGTTACCGGGGAGCTGTTTTTT	CASSLPGLVTGELFF
-	-	TRBV4-2	TRBJ1-1	TGTGCCAGCAGCTTGGACAGAGACAGCACTGAAGCTTTCTTT	CASSLDRDSTEAFF
-	TRBD1	TRBV19	TRBJ1-2	TGTGCCAGTAGTCGGGACAGGGAGAGGTATGGCTACACCTTC	CASSRDRERYGYTF
-	TRBD2	TRBV19	TRBJ2-7	TGTGCCAGTAGTATAGGCGCTAGCGGCCTCTCCTACGAGCAGTACTTC	CASSIGASGLSYEQYF
-	TRBD1	TRBV5-4	TRBJ2-7	TGTGCCAGCAGGCCCGGGACAGAGAGCTCCTACGAGCAGTACTTC	CASRPGTESSYEQYF
few	-	TRBV19	TRBJ2-7	TGTGCCAGTAGTATTGTTCGCGGGACCTACGAGCAGTACTTC	CASSIVRGTYEQYF
-	TRBD1	TRBV6-1	TRBJ1-2	TGTGCCAGCAGTGAAACGCGGACAGGGGGTGGCTACACCTTC	CASSETRTGGGYTF
-	TRBD1	TRBV5-4	TRBJ2-7	TGTGCCAGCAGTCCTGGACAGGACTCCTACGAGCAGTACTTC	CASSPGQDSYEQYF
-	TRBD2	TRBV5-1	TRBJ2-1	TGCGCCAGCAGCTCCATTTCGGGACTAGCGGGAGGAAAGCAGTTCTTC	CASSSISGLAGGKQFF
-	TRBD1	TRBV7-9	TRBJ1-4	TGTGCCAGCAGCCTAGGGACAGGGGGCGAGGAACTGTTTTTT	CASSLGTGGEELFF
-	-	TRBV27	TRBJ2-3	TGTGCCAGCAGCCAAAGCACAGATACGCAGTATTTT	CASSQSTDTQYF
once	TRBD1	TRBV18	TRBJ1-5	TGTGCCAGCTCATTACAGGGGGCTAGCAATCAGCCCCAGCATTTT	CASSLQGASNQPQHF
-	TRBD2	TRBV10-2	TRBJ2-1	TGCGCCAGCAGTGAACCTAGCGGGGGCAACAATGAGCAGTTCTTC	CASSEPSGGNNEQFF
-	-	TRBV6-1	TRBJ1-2	TGTGCCAGCAGTGAGGGTCCGGCACTTGGTATCGGGGGCACCTTC	CASSEGPALGIGGTF
-	TRBD2	TRBV19	TRBJ2-3	TGTGCCAGTAGGAAAGCGGGAGACCGCACAGATACGCAGTATTTT	CASRKAGDRTDTQYF
-	TRBD1	TRBV10-2	TRBJ2-1	TGCGCCAGCACCCAGGGGGCCTACAATGAGCAGTTCTTC	CASTQGAYNEQFF
-	-	TRBV2	TRBJ1-6	TGTGCCAGCACACTCTCAGGGCGTTCTTATAATTCACCCCTCCACTTT	CASTLSGRSYNSPLHF
-	-	TRBV7-2	TRBJ1-5	TGTGCCAGCAGCTCGGCTGCGGGGATCAATCAGCCCCAGCATTTT	CASSSAAGINQPQHF